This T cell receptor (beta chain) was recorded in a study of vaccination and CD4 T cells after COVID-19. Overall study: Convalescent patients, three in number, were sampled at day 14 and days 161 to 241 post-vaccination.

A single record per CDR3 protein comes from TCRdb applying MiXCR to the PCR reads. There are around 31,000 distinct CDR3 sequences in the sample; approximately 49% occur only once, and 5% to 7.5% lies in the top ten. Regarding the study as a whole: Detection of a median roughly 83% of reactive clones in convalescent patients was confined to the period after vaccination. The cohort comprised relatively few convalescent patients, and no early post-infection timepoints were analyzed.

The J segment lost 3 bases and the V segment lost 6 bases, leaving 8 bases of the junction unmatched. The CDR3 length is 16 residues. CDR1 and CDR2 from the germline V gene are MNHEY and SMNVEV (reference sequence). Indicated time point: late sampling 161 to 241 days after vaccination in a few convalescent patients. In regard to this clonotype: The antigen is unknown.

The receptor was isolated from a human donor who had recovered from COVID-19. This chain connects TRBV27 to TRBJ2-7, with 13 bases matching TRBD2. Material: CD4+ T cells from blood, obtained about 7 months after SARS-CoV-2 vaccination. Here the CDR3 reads CASSQLAGGPFYEQYF. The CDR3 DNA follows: TGTGCCAGCAGCCAACTAGCGGGAGGGCCCTTCTACGAGCAGTACTTC.